What follows are 6 T cell receptor beta chains derived from one specimen sequenced in a study of T cells after somatic rescue of genetic block. Measured with immunoSEQ multiplex PCR; TCRdb has only the in-frame clones, and not every one. This sample has around 100,000 clones; about 93% occur once, and the top ten carry more than 1.4%. Sequencing input: peripheral blood mononuclear cells (PBMCs). The receptors shown here come from a woman aged 18-30 years.

This rearrangement joins TRBV4-1 to TRBJ1-5, with 9 nucleotides matching TRBD1. Trimming took 1 base from V and 1 from J; bases not matched to a gene: 8. Germline V gene data show CDR1 as MGHRA and CDR2 as YSYEKL. This CDR3 region has 18 residues. CDR3 in amino acids: CASSQGPQGARSNQPQHF. The DNA for the CDR3 is TGCGCCAGCAGCCAAGGTCCACAGGGGGCCAGGAGCAATCAGCCCCAGCATTTT.

The CDR3 DNA reads TGTGCCAGCAGTCCAAAGACAGGTTATCCTTACGAGCAGTACTTC. Protein product: CASSPKTGYPYEQYF. This chain links TRBV11-3 with TRBJ2-7; a weak D match, TRBD1 (6 bases). Germline V gene sequence: CDR1 SGHNT, CDR2 YENEEA. The CDR3 has 15 amino acids. Trimming cost V 6 bases and J 4 bases, with 19 bases left between them.

The CDR3 DNA sequence: TGTGCCAGCAGTGAAAGGTCCGGGATCTCCTACAATGAGCAGTTCTTC. This gives the protein CASSERSGISYNEQFF. The chain couples TRBV7-3 to TRBJ2-1; possible D gene TRBD2, 5 bases. The germline V gene has CDR1 SGHTA and CDR2 FQGTGA. This CDR3 region has 16 residues. Trimming took 6 bases from V and 0 from J, leaving 15 bases between them. Full variable domain (rest looked up from reference TRBV7-3 and TRBJ2-1): GAGVSQTPSNKVTEKGKYVELRCDPISGHTALYWYRQSLGQGPEFLIYFQGTGAADDSGLPNDRFFAVRPEGSVSTLKIQRTERGDSAVYLCASSERSGISYNEQFFGPGTRLTVL.

The V and J genes are TRBV7-2 and TRBJ1-5, with a possible D match to TRBD1 (6 bases). The CDR3 runs 19 residues. Germline V CDR1 and CDR2: SGHTA, FQGNSA. Trimming took 2 bases from V and 2 from J, leaving 22 bases between them. CDR3 coding DNA: TGTGCCAGCAGCTTAACGTTATCCGGGGGCGGCCATGGCAATCAGCCCCAGCATTTT. Protein sequence: CASSLTLSGGGHGNQPQHF.

The chain recombines TRBV9 with TRBJ1-3; D ambiguous. The CDR3 totals 14 residues. Germline CDR1 reads SGDLS; CDR2 reads YYNGEE. Trimming stripped 0 bases from V and 0 bases from J, with 4 bases between. The CDR3, as DNA: TGTGCCAGCAGCGTAGACAACTCTGGAAACACCATATATTTT. It translates to CASSVDNSGNTIYF.

This chain joins TRBV27 and TRBJ1-4; no clear D gene. Germline assignment: CDR1 MNHEY and CDR2 SMNVEV (reference sequence). Trimming stripped 6 bases from V and 5 bases from J, with 16 bases between. This CDR3 has 15 amino acids. As DNA, the CDR3 is TGTGCCAGCAGGCGTCAACGGGCTAGAAATGAAAAACTGTTTTTT. Its translation is CASRRQRARNEKLFF.